Sequencing of this T cell receptor beta chain was carried out in a study of beta chain features in type 1 diabetes. Study-level results: High TCR expression in some cells could lead to their over-representation in cDNA sequencing.

Sorting of CD4+ naive, central memory, regulatory and stem cell-like memory cells was performed via CD45RO/CCR7/CD25/CD127/CD95/CD27. This clone has just a few counts. Its target is unknown. Of the isolated RNA, all was reverse transcribed, and so the sequenced material was expressed TCRB transcripts. Sequencing used immunoSEQ multiplex PCR; TCRdb keeps in-frame clones, though not all of them. The repertoire includes 350,000 to 400,000 clones, over 13% of them detected once, and 0.019% sits in the top ten. The origin of this receptor is a woman under 30 in good health. The sample comprised naive CD4+ T cells from blood.

Here the CDR3 reads CASSPGGPRADTQYF. DNA of the CDR3: TGTGCCAGCAGTCCCGGAGGGCCCAGGGCAGATACGCAGTATTTT. V usage is TRBV28 and J usage is TRBJ2-3, with a weak D call TRBD2 (6 bases). The CDR3 is made up of 15 amino acids. The ends were cut back, 5 bases at V and 4 bases at J, with 16 bases in the middle. The V gene's germline CDR1 is MDHEN and CDR2 SYDVKM.